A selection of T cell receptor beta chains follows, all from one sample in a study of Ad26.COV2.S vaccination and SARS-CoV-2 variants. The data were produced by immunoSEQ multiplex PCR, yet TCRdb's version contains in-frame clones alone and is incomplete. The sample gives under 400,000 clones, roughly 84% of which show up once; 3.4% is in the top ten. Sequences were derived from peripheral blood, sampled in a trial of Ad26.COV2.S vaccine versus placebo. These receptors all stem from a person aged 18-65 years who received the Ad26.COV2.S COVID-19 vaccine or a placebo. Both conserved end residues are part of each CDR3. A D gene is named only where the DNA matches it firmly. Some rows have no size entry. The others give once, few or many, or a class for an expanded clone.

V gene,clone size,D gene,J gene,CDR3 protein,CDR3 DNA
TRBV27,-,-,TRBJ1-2,CASSFGGRVGGYTF,TGTGCCAGCAGTTTCGGGGGCAGGGTTGGTGGCTACACCTTC
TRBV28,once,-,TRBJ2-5,CASSLTRAQETQYF,TGTGCCAGCAGTTTAACCAGGGCACAAGAGACCCAGTACTTC
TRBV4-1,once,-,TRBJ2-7,CASSQETRYDFEQYF,TGCGCCAGCAGCCAAGAGACCCGGTATGACTTTGAGCAGTACTTC
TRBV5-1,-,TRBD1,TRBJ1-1,CASSEGQGAVRAFF,TGCGCCAGCAGCGAGGGACAGGGGGCTGTTAGGGCTTTCTTT
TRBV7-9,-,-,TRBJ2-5,CASSSWTDQETQYF,TGTGCCAGCAGCTCCTGGACAGACCAAGAGACCCAGTACTTC
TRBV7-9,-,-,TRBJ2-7,CASSSPSYEQYF,TGTGCCAGCAGCTCTCCTTCCTACGAGCAGTACTTC
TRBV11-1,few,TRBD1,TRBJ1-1,CASGRGHTEAFF,TGTGCCAGCGGCAGGGGGCACACTGAAGCTTTCTTT
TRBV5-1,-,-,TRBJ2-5,CASSLARAQQETQYF,TGCGCCAGCAGCTTGGCCAGGGCACAACAAGAGACCCAGTACTTC
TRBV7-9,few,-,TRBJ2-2,CASTPLQGLANTGELFF,TGTGCCAGCACCCCCCTACAGGGATTAGCGAACACCGGGGAGCTGTTTTTT
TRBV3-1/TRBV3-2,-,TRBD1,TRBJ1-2,CASSQERGQGSTF,TGTGCCAGCAGCCAAGAGAGGGGACAGGGAAGCACCTTC
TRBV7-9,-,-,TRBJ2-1,CASIAAGYNEQFF,TGTGCCAGCATAGCAGCGGGCTACAATGAGCAGTTCTTC
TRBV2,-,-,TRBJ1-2,CASSQDTYGYTF,TGTGCCAGCAGTCAAGACACCTATGGCTACACCTTC
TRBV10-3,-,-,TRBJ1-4,CAISGGGQGNEKLFF,TGTGCCATCAGTGGAGGTGGGCAGGGTAACGAAAAACTGTTTTTT
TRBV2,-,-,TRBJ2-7,CASSEWALGAREQYF,TGTGCCAGCAGTGAATGGGCGTTGGGGGCGCGGGAGCAGTACTTC
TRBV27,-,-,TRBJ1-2,CASSVRVGHGYTF,TGTGCCAGCAGTGTCAGGGTCGGCCATGGCTACACCTTC
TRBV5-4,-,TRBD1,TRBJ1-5,CASSDRGNQPQHF,TGTGCCAGCAGTGACAGGGGCAATCAGCCCCAGCATTTT
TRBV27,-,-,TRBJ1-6,CASSRTRVDSSPLHF,TGTGCCAGCAGTAGGACCAGGGTAGACAGTTCACCCCTCCACTTT
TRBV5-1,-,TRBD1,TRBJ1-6,CASSPGQGYSPLHF,TGCGCCAGCAGCCCGGGACAGGGTTATTCACCCCTCCACTTT
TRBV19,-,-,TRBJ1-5,CASSMVGRSGQPQHF,TGTGCCAGTAGTATGGTAGGGAGGTCCGGTCAGCCCCAGCATTTT
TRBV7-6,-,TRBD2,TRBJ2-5,CASSERGPRETQYF,TGTGCCAGCAGCGAGCGGGGACCCCGGGAGACCCAGTACTTC
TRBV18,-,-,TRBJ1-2,CASSPREANYGYTF,TGTGCCAGCTCACCACGGGAAGCCAACTATGGCTACACCTTC
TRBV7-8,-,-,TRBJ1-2,CASSLARSLQIYGYTF,TGTGCCAGCAGCTTAGCGCGCAGTCTCCAAATTTATGGCTACACCTTC
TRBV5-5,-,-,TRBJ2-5,CASSLPTGFETQYF,TGTGCCAGCAGCTTACCTACAGGGTTTGAGACCCAGTACTTC
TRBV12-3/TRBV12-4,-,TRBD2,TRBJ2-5,CASSSGLAGPQYF,TGTGCCAGCAGTTCCGGACTAGCGGGGCCCCAGTACTTC
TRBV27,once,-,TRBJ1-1,CASSRGQRRTEAFF,TGTGCCAGCAGCAGAGGACAGAGGAGAACTGAAGCTTTCTTT